This TCR beta chain was retrieved from a study of PD-1 blockade in mismatch repair-deficient tumors. Study at large: Patients had 12 mismatch repair-deficient cancer types, all previously treated and progressing. Findings and caveats of the study: Tumor-resident clones, often absent from pretreatment blood, expanded after pembrolizumab and then contracted.

With respect to this clone: The target antigen is unknown.

TCRdb's copy holds only in-frame clones and misses some; the assay was immunoSEQ multiplex PCR. The sample has about 19,000 clones; about 80% are singletons. Every patient had mismatch repair deficiency by PCR or immunohistochemistry. TCR sequencing covered a few patients who responded to pembrolizumab. This specimen consisted of PBMCs, obtained 52 weeks after starting pembrolizumab. The clonotype was recovered from an adult with mismatch repair-deficient cancer.

The CDR3 spells CASSSTDRGKNTEAFF. The CDR3 DNA reads TGTGCCAGCAGTTCCACCGACAGGGGGAAGAACACTGAAGCTTTCTTT. The V call is TRBV6-5, the J call TRBJ1-1, with 9 bases fitting TRBD1. V lost 4 bases to trimming and J lost 1 base; unmatched junction nucleotides: 7. This CDR3 contains 16 residues. Per germline, CDR1 MNHEY and CDR2 SVGAGI.